Listed below are T cell receptor beta chains from one sample, sequenced in a study of PD-L1 blockade in urothelial cancer. Profiled with immunoSEQ multiplex PCR; TCRdb holds only in-frame clones, not every one. The sample consists of roughly 130,000 clones, approximately 84% of them appearing once. The sequenced sample was PBMCs, obtained around atezolizumab (anti-PD-L1) treatment. The receptors come from a man aged 45 to 65 with urothelial cancer. Each CDR3 is given with its conserved first and last residue.

len	j_gene	v_gene	CDR3aa
16	TRBJ2-1	TRBV18	CASSTYSGSSYNEQFF
14	TRBJ2-5	TRBV19	CASSKGRVQETQYF
15	TRBJ2-1	TRBV7-2	CASSPTSGSWNEQFF
12	TRBJ2-7	TRBV15	CATSRPGQEQYF
10	TRBJ1-2	TRBV6-1	CASSQYGYTF
12	TRBJ1-2	TRBV30	CGLGDSNYGYTF
15	TRBJ1-5	TRBV5-6	CASSFGRTGYQPQHF
15	TRBJ2-5	TRBV27	CASSPGLAGGQTQYF
13	TRBJ2-3	TRBV7-3	CASSPTGTDTQYF
15	TRBJ2-1	TRBV18	CASSPRLEGGNEQFF
17	TRBJ2-3	TRBV15	CATSRDALPGSTDTQYF
16	TRBJ2-2	TRBV28	CASSHPGTRNTGELFF
15	TRBJ2-3	TRBV6-6	CASSNRGSSTDTQYF
14	TRBJ1-4	TRBV7-2	CASSPQRAVEKLFF
13	TRBJ1-2	TRBV5-4	CASSLRQLYGYTF
13	TRBJ1-5	TRBV5-4	CASSQGWNQPQHF
17	TRBJ1-1	TRBV27	CASSLKVRSGRYTEAFF
15	TRBJ1-5	TRBV6-5	CASSYSGQGSQPQHF
13	TRBJ1-2	TRBV28	CASSSTGEYGYTF
14	TRBJ1-2	TRBV28	CASTAAVLLGGYTF
15	TRBJ2-7	TRBV5-1	CASSLYGGSSYEQYF
17	TRBJ2-2	TRBV28	CASSLHSRQGGTGELFF
12	TRBJ2-7	TRBV5-1	CASVGTSGEQYF
16	TRBJ1-3	TRBV7-9	CASSLVSGTGGNTIYF
17	TRBJ2-1	TRBV14	CASSQGVEREGHNEQFF
14	TRBJ1-2	TRBV5-1	CASSLDRGNYGYTF
14	TRBJ2-7	TRBV19	CASSPNRGSYEQYF
17	TRBJ2-5	TRBV11-2	CASSSRLAGGPLETQYF
13	TRBJ1-2	TRBV7-9	CASSYTGGGGYTF
13	TRBJ2-1	TRBV5-6	CASSLPGYNEQFF
15	TRBJ2-1	TRBV9	CASSVDRATYNEQFF
15	TRBJ2-5	TRBV6-1	CASSQRGRDQETQYF